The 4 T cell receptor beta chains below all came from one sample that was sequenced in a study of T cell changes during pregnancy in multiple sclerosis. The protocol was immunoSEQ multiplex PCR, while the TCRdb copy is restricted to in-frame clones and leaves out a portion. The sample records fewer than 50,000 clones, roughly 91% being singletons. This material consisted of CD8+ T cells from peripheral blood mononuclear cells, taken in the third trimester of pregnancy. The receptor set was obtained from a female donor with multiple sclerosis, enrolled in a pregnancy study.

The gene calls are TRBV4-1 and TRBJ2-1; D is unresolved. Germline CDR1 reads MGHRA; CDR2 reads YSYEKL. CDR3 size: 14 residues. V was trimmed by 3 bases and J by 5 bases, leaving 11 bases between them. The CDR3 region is CASSQQTRHNEQFF. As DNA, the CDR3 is TGCGCCAGCAGCCAGCAGACACGCCACAATGAGCAGTTCTTC.

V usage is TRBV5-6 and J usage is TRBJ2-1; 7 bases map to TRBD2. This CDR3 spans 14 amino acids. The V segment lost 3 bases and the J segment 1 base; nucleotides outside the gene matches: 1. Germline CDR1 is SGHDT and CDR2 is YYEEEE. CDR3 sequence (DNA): TGTGCCAGCAGCTCCGGGGGGTCCTACAATGAGCAGTTCTTC. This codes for CASSSGGSYNEQFF.

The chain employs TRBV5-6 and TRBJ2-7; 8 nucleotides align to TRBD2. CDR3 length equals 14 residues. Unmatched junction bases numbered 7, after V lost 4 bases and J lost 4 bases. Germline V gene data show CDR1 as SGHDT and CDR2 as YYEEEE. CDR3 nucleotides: TGTGCCAGCAGCCCGGGGGGGAATTTATACGAGCAGTACTTC. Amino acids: CASSPGGNLYEQYF. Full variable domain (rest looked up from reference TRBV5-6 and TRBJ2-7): DAGVTQSPTHLIKTRGQQVTLRCSPKSGHDTVSWYQQALGQGPQFIFQYYEEEERQRGNFPDRFSGHQFPNYSSELNVNALLLGDSALYLCASSPGGNLYEQYFGPGTRLTVT.

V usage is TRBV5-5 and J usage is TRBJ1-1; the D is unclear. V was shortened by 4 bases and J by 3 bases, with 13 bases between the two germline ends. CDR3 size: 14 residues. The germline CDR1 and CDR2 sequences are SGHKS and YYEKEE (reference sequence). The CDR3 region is CASSQPDTYTEAFF. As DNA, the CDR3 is TGTGCCAGCAGCCAACCCGACACTTACACTGAAGCTTTCTTT.